These 27 T cell receptor beta chains were all obtained from the same sample, sequenced in a study of T cells after posttransplantation cyclophosphamide. Busulfan-fludarabine conditioning, marrow transplant, and cyclophosphamide on days +3 and +4 were administered. Libraries were prepared by immunoSEQ multiplex PCR; TCRdb keeps only in-frame clonotypes and omits some of them. The table includes over 3,500 clones, about three quarters detected once. This specimen was PBMCs, taken 29 days after a stem cell transplant with posttransplant cyclophosphamide. These receptors were obtained from a male patient in his 50s who received an allogeneic stem cell transplant from an unrelated donor, was CMV-positive, and had acute GVHD only. Some T cells may be the graft donor's.

V usage is TRBV5-1 and J usage is TRBJ2-5, with TRBD1 identical over 7 bases. Per the germline V gene, CDR1 is SGHRS and CDR2 is YFSETQ. V shed 3 bases and J 2 bases; nucleotides not matched to a gene: 1. The length of the CDR3 is 13 residues. This CDR3 reads CASSSQGQETQYF. The DNA for the CDR3 is TGCGCCAGCAGCTCACAGGGGCAAGAGACCCAGTACTTC.

The genes are TRBV28 and TRBJ2-1; TRBD2 might be the D (5 bases). Looked up from germline, CDR1 is MDHEN and CDR2 is SYDVKM. V lost 2 bases, J lost 10 bases, and 15 bases lay in between. The CDR3 spans 14 residues. The CDR3 coding sequence is TGTGCCAGCAGTTTACGAGGGAGCATAAAGGAGCAGTTCTTC. This codes for CASSLRGSIKEQFF.

This chain connects TRBV6-5 to TRBJ2-7; TRBD1 might be the D (6 bases). CDR1 and CDR2 from the germline V gene are MNHEY and SVGAGI. This CDR3 has 14 residues. V lost 5 bases, J lost 3 bases, and 14 bases lay in between. The CDR3, as DNA: TGTGCCAGCAGTGCTTCAGGGGTAGGCTACGAGCAGTACTTC. Amino acids: CASSASGVGYEQYF.

By its share, this clone is large. V usage is TRBV18 and J usage is TRBJ2-2; the match to TRBD2 covers 7 bases. The V gene end was trimmed by 6 bases and the J gene end by 0 bases; junction bases not matched to a gene: 4. CDR1 is KGHSH, CDR2 LQKENI, per germline. The CDR3 runs to 15 residues. DNA for the CDR3: TGTGCCAGCTCGCAGGGAGGGGCGAACACCGGGGAGCTGTTTTTT. It is translated as CASSQGGANTGELFF.

The rearrangement links TRBV13 to TRBJ2-7; unclear D gene. The V and J ends lost 5 bases and 0 bases respectively, with 5 bases between them. Germline values: CDR1 PRHDT, CDR2 FYEKMQ (reference sequence). The length of the CDR3 is 12 residues. In nucleotides, the CDR3 is TGTGCCAGCAGCCTAAGCTCCTACGAGCAGTACTTC. Its protein product is CASSLSSYEQYF.

The chain is built from TRBV28 and TRBJ1-5, with 11 bases lining up with TRBD1. Germline CDR1 reads MDHEN; CDR2 reads SYDVKM. The CDR3 extends over 18 amino acids. The junction had 8 bases not matched to a gene; V was cut back by 3 bases and J by 1 base. This CDR3 is CASSFWDRGSESNQPQHF. Here the CDR3 DNA reads TGTGCCAGCAGTTTTTGGGACAGGGGGTCCGAAAGCAATCAGCCCCAGCATTTT.

A note on this clone: A far larger clone is one base from this, pointing to a likely read error. Other DNA sequences in the same sample also yield this CDR3. The chain combines TRBV5-1 with TRBJ2-7, with 8 bases identical to TRBD2. The CDR3 totals 16 residues. The V gene's germline CDR1 is SGHRS and CDR2 YFSETQ. V shed 3 bases, J shed 1 base, and the junction held 9 bases outside the gene matches. CDR3 in amino acids: CASSSTGREGSYEQYF. The CDR3 DNA is TGCGCCAGCAGCTCCACCGGGAGGGAGGGGTCCTACGAGCAGTACTTC. The entire variable domain, with the rest obtained from reference TRBV5-1 and TRBJ2-7, is as follows: KAGVTQTPRYLIKTRGQQVTLSCSPISGHRSVSWYQQTPGQGLQFLFEYFSETQRNKGNFPGRFSGRQFSNSRSEMNVSTLELGDSALYLCASSSTGREGSYEQYFGPGTRLTVT.

The J gene is TRBJ2-2, the V gene TRBV7-2; 12 bases are a match to TRBD1. Trimming at V came to 3 bases and at J to 0 bases, leaving 8 bases not matched to a gene. Germline V gene lookup returns CDR1 SGHTA and CDR2 FQGNSA. CDR3 length: 19 amino acids. The CDR3 bases are TGTGCCAGCAGCTTCCGGGACAGGGGGCGTAAATCGAACACCGGGGAGCTGTTTTTT. Amino acid sequence: CASSFRDRGRKSNTGELFF. Complete variable domain (other parts from reference TRBV7-2 and TRBJ2-2): GAGVSQSPSNKVTEKGKDVELRCDPISGHTALYWYRQSLGQGLEFLIYFQGNSAPDKSGLPSDRFSAERTGGSVSTLTIQRTQQEDSAVYLCASSFRDRGRKSNTGELFFGEGSRLTVL.

CDR3 coding DNA: TGTGCCAGCAGCGTAGGGGCTAGCGGGGACACAGATACGCAGTATTTT. Translating it yields CASSVGASGDTDTQYF. The chain recombines TRBV9 with TRBJ2-3; 9 positions match TRBD2. Germline lookup yields CDR1 SGDLS and CDR2 YYNGEE. The CDR3 has 16 residues. Germline trimming cut 0 bases from V and 2 bases from J; bases unmatched to any gene: 4.

This clone was found once. The chain couples TRBV5-1 to TRBJ2-5; D is possibly TRBD2 (6 bases). The length of the CDR3 is 14 residues. V dropped 4 bases and J dropped 5 bases, with 15 bases sitting between them. The germline CDR1 and CDR2 sequences are SGHRS and YFSETQ. The CDR3 sequence is CASSAGTAGETQYF. The CDR3 bases are TGCGCCAGCAGCGCCGGGACTGCAGGGGAGACCCAGTACTTC.

V gene TRBV6-1 combines with J gene TRBJ1-2, with 9 bases fitting TRBD1. CDR3 length equals 16 residues. Germline V gene lookup returns CDR1 MNHNS and CDR2 SASEGT. The V gene end was trimmed by 2 bases and the J gene end by 2 bases; junction bases not matched to a gene: 6. The CDR3 sequence: CASSERQGELNYGYTF. The DNA for the CDR3 is TGTGCCAGCAGTGAAAGACAGGGGGAACTGAACTATGGCTACACCTTC.

The V call is TRBV19, the J call TRBJ2-2, with D unclear. This CDR3 comprises 14 residues. The germline CDR1 and CDR2 sequences are LNHDA and SQIVND (reference sequence). The V end lost 10 bases, the J end lost 1 base, and 13 bases lay between the germline ends. The DNA for the CDR3 is TGTGCCACCACTTTCGGCGGGAACACCGGGGAGCTGTTTTTT. Protein product: CATTFGGNTGELFF.

This chain links TRBV19 with TRBJ1-1; a weak D match, TRBD1 (5 bases). The germline gives CDR1 LNHDA, CDR2 SQIVND (reference sequence). This CDR3 spans 17 amino acids. V lost 2 bases and J 1 base, leaving 17 bases between the germline ends. In nucleotides, the CDR3 is TGTGCCAGTAGTATAACGGGGGATCCCCAGGGGAACACTGAAGCTTTCTTT. Amino acids: CASSITGDPQGNTEAFF. Based on the CDR3 plus reference TRBV19 and TRBJ1-1, the full variable domain is DGGITQSPKYLFRKEGQNVTLSCEQNLNHDAMYWYRQDPGQGLRLIYYSQIVNDFQKGDIAEGYSVSREKKESFPLTVTSAQKNPTAFYLCASSITGDPQGNTEAFFGQGTRLTVV.

The rearrangement joins TRBV30 to TRBJ1-5; weak D call: TRBD1 (5 bases). The CDR3 has 13 residues. Per the germline V gene, CDR1 is GTSNPN and CDR2 is SVGIG (reference sequence). Trimming left V 3 bases short and J 7 bases short, with 13 bases between. CDR3 sequence: CAWSLGVGQPQHF. Written as DNA, the CDR3 is TGTGCCTGGAGCCTAGGGGTTGGACAGCCCCAGCATTTT.

The sample holds one count of this clone. V usage is TRBV6-1 and J usage is TRBJ2-2; D perhaps matches TRBD2 (5 bases). The V gene's germline CDR1 is MNHNS and CDR2 SASEGT. Trimming pared 3 bases from V and 0 bases from J, leaving 11 bases between. CDR3 length: 16 residues. In DNA, the CDR3 is TGTGCCAGCAGTGAGAGGGAAGTATCGAACACCGGGGAGCTGTTTTTT. Its protein product is CASSEREVSNTGELFF.

The genes are TRBV7-2 and TRBJ2-7; 7 bases align to TRBD2. This CDR3 has 14 residues. V gave up 3 bases and J gave up 2 bases; unmatched junction bases: 4. Germline CDR1 and CDR2: SGHTA and FQGNSA. The CDR3 region is CASSFGGRPYEQYF. The CDR3 bases are TGTGCCAGCAGCTTCGGGGGGAGGCCCTACGAGCAGTACTTC.

The J gene is TRBJ1-1, the V gene TRBV27, with TRBD1 as a possible D gene (5 bases). The CDR3 covers 13 residues. The germline gives CDR1 MNHEY, CDR2 SMNVEV (reference sequence). The ends were cut back, 6 bases at V and 4 bases at J, with 12 bases in the middle. CDR3 loop: CASRGGRVTEAFF. The CDR3 DNA follows: TGTGCCAGCAGGGGGGGGAGAGTCACTGAAGCTTTCTTT.

The chain carries TRBV7-8 and TRBJ2-7; D unclear. V was pared by 1 base and J by 2 bases, with 12 bases between. This CDR3 comprises 15 residues. Germline CDR1 and CDR2: SGHVS and FQNEAQ. CDR3 sequence reads: CASSLGYSFTYEQYF. The DNA for the CDR3 is TGTGCCAGCAGCTTAGGCTATAGCTTCACCTACGAGCAGTACTTC.

DNA of the CDR3: TGCAGTGCAATCCGGGTCAATGAGCAGTTCTTC. Translation gives CSAIRVNEQFF. The chain combines TRBV20-1 with TRBJ2-1; D is unresolved. Germline V gene data show CDR1 as DFQATT and CDR2 as SNEGSKA (reference sequence). CDR3 length: 11 amino acids. V was clipped by 6 bases and J by 6 bases, with 9 bases between them.

The rearrangement joins TRBV9 to TRBJ2-2, with 8 positions matching TRBD1. Germline V gene sequence: CDR1 SGDLS, CDR2 YYNGEE. CDR3 length: 16 residues. J was trimmed by 1 base and V by 2 bases; bases with no gene match: 4. Here the CDR3 DNA reads TGTGCCAGCAGCGTTAACGGACAGGGGAACACCGGGGAGCTGTTTTTT. Residues: CASSVNGQGNTGELFF.

This chain joins TRBV29-1 and TRBJ1-2; perhaps TRBD1 as D (6 bases). The germline V gene has CDR1 SQVTM and CDR2 ANQGSEA. Trimming pared 2 bases from V and 5 bases from J, leaving 18 bases between. The length of the CDR3 is 15 residues. The CDR3: CSVESSLTGAYGYTF. In nucleotides, the CDR3 is TGCAGCGTTGAATCTTCCCTGACAGGAGCTTATGGCTACACCTTC.

The genes are TRBV7-2 and TRBJ1-1, with 8 bases matching TRBD1. Per the germline V gene, CDR1 is SGHTA and CDR2 is FQGNSA. The CDR3 consists of 17 residues. After removal of 5 bases from V and 5 bases from J, the junction contained 16 bases not matched to a gene. In DNA, the CDR3 is TGTGCCAGCAGCCCAACCTCGACAGGGGCGCTGAGGACTGAAGCTTTCTTT. Its protein product is CASSPTSTGALRTEAFF.

The table lists this clone with a count of one. CDR3 nucleotide sequence: TGTGCCAGCAGCGTAGGAGGACACCTGGAGACCCAGTACTTC. Its protein is CASSVGGHLETQYF. The gene calls are TRBV9 and TRBJ2-5; D is perhaps TRBD1 (5 bases). This CDR3 region has 14 residues. V dropped 0 bases and J dropped 5 bases, with 11 bases sitting between them. Germline loops: CDR1 SGDLS, CDR2 YYNGEE. Combining the CDR3 with reference TRBV9 and TRBJ2-5 gives the whole variable domain DSGVTQTPKHLITATGQRVTLRCSPRSGDLSVYWYQQSLDQGLQFLIQYYNGEERAKGNILERFSAQQFPDLHSELNLSSLELGDSALYFCASSVGGHLETQYFGPGTRLLVL.

The genes are TRBV27 and TRBJ2-7; no definite D call. V lost 8 bases to trimming and J lost 2 bases, with 16 bases between them. CDR1 and CDR2 from the germline V gene are MNHEY and SMNVEV (reference sequence). The CDR3 is 14 residues long. This CDR3 reads CASVDSVSTYEQYF. The CDR3, as DNA: TGTGCCAGCGTCGACTCCGTGAGTACCTACGAGCAGTACTTC.

The chain couples TRBV5-4 to TRBJ2-1; 8 bases align to TRBD2. CDR1 is SGHNT and CDR2 is YYREEE in the germline V gene (reference sequence). CDR3 length: 14 residues. V was pared by 1 base and J by 9 bases, with 6 bases of the junction left unmatched. DNA for the CDR3: TGTGCCAGCAGCTTGATACAGCGGGAGAGTGAGCAGTTCTTC. This sequence encodes CASSLIQRESEQFF.

This clone is a singleton in its sample. The chain uses TRBV30 and TRBJ2-1; D perhaps matches TRBD2 (6 bases). The germline V and J ends were trimmed by 0 bases and 7 bases, with 10 bases remaining between them. Germline CDR1 reads GTSNPN; CDR2 reads SVGIG (reference sequence). The CDR3 covers 13 residues. CDR3 bases: TGTGCCTGGAGTGTCGGAGGGGAAAATGAGCAGTTCTTC. Translating gives CAWSVGGENEQFF.

This chain joins TRBV11-2 and TRBJ2-7, with unresolved D. V was trimmed by 3 bases and J by 2 bases, leaving 11 bases between them. CDR3 length: 14 residues. The V gene's germline CDR1 is SGHAT and CDR2 FQNNGV. The CDR3 bases are TGTGCCAGCAGCTTGAGCTCACCAACCTACGAGCAGTACTTC. Residues: CASSLSSPTYEQYF.